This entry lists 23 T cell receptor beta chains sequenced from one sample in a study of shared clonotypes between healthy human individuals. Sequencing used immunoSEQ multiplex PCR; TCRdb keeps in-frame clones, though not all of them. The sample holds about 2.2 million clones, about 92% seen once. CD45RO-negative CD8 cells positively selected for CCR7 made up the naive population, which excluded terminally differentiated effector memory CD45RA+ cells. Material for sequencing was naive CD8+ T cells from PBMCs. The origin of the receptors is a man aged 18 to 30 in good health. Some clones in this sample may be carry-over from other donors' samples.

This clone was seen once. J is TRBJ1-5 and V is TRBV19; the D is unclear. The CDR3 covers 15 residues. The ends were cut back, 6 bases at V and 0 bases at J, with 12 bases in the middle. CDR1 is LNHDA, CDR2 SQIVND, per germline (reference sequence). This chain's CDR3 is CASRGWGDSNQPQHF. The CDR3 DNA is TGTGCCAGTAGGGGGTGGGGAGATAGCAATCAGCCCCAGCATTTT.

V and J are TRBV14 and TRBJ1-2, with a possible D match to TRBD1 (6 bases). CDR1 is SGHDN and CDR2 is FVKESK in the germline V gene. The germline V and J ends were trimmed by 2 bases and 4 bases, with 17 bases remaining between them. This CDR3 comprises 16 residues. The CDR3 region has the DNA TGTGCCAGCAGCCAACACCGCTCGACAGGTCCCTATGGCTACACCTTC. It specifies CASSQHRSTGPYGYTF.

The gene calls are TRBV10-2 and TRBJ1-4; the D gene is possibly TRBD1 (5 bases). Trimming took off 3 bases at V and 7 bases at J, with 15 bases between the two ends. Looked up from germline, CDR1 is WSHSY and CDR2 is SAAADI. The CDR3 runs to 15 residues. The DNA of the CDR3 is TGCGCCAGCAGTGATCCCCGGGCTGGGGGTGAAAAACTGTTTTTT. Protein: CASSDPRAGGEKLFF.

CDR3 residues: CASNKFRDILPDTQYF. In nucleotides, the CDR3 is TGTGCCAGCAATAAATTCCGGGACATATTACCAGATACGCAGTATTTT. The chain has TRBV27 and TRBJ2-3; D is perhaps TRBD1 (6 bases). CDR3 length: 16 amino acids. V was shortened by 7 bases and J by 4 bases, with 21 bases between the two germline ends. The V gene's germline CDR1 is MNHEY and CDR2 SMNVEV (reference sequence).

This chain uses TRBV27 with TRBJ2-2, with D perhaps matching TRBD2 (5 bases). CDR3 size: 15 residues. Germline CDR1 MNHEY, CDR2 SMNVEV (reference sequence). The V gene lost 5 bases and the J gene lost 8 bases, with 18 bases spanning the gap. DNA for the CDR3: TGTGCCAGCAGTGTCAAAGAGGGCTGGGGTGGGGAGCTGTTTTTT. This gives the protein CASSVKEGWGGELFF.

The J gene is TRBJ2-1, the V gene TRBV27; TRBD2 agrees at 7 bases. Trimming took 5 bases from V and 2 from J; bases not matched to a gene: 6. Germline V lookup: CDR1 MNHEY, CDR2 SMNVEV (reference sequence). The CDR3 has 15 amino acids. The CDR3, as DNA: TGTGCCAGCAGTCCACCTAGCGGTCCCTACAATGAGCAGTTCTTC. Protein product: CASSPPSGPYNEQFF.

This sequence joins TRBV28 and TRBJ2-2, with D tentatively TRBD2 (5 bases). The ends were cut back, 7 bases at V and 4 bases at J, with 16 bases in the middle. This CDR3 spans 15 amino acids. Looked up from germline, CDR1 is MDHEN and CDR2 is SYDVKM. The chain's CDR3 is CASTPLGEGTGELFF. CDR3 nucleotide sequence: TGTGCCAGCACCCCCCTGGGCGAGGGCACCGGGGAGCTGTTTTTT.

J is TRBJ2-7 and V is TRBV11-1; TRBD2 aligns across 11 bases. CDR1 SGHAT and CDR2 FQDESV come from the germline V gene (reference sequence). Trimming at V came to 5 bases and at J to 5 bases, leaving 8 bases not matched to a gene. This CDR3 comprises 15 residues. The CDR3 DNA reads TGTGCCAGCAGCGCCGCTCCTAGCGGGAGGAACGAGCAGTACTTC. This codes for CASSAAPSGRNEQYF.

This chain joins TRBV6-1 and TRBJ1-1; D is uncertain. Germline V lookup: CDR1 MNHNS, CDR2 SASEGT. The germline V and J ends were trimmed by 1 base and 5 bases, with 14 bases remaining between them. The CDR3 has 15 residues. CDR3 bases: TGTGCCAGCAGTGAAGTACGATTGCCCAGAACTGAAGCTTTCTTT. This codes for CASSEVRLPRTEAFF.

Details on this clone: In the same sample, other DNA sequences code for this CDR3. CDR3 sequence reads: CSVEGAGYEQYF. CDR3 coding DNA: TGCAGCGTTGAGGGGGCTGGCTACGAGCAGTACTTC. This rearrangement joins TRBV29-1 to TRBJ2-7; a weak D match, TRBD1 (6 bases). The CDR3 has 12 residues. Trimming left V 3 bases short and J 3 bases short, with 9 bases between. Per germline, CDR1 SQVTM and CDR2 ANQGSEA.

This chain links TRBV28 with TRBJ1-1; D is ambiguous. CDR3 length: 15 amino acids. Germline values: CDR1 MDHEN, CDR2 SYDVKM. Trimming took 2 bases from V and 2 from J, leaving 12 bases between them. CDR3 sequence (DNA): TGTGCCAGCAGTTTAGGCAAGACTTTTAACACTGAAGCTTTCTTT. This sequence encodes CASSLGKTFNTEAFF.

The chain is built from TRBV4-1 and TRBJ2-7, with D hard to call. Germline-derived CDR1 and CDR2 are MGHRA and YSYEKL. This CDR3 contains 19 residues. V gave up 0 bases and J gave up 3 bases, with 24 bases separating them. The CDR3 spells CASSQDSLGMRTENYEQYF. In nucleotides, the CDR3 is TGCGCCAGCAGCCAAGATAGTTTGGGGATGAGGACGGAAAACTACGAGCAGTACTTC.

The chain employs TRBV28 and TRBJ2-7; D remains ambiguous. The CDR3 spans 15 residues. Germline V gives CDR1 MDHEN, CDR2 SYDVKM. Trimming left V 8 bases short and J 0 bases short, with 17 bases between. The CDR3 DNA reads TGTGCCAGCTCCTCTGCTCGCGACATCTCCTACGAGCAGTACTTC. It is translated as CASSSARDISYEQYF.

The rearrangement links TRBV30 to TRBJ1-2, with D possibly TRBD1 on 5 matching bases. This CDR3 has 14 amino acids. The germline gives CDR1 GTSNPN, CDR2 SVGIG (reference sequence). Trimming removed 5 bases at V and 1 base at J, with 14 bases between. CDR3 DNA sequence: TGTGCCTGGGACCAGGGCTCGCTTAACTATGGCTACACCTTC. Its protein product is CAWDQGSLNYGYTF.

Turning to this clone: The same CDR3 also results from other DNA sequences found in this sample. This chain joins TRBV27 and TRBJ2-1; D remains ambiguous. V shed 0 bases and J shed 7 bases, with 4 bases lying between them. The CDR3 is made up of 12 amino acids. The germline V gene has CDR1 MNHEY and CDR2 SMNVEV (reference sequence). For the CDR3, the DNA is TGTGCCAGCAGTTTATCGGGGAATGAGCAGTTCTTC. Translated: CASSLSGNEQFF.

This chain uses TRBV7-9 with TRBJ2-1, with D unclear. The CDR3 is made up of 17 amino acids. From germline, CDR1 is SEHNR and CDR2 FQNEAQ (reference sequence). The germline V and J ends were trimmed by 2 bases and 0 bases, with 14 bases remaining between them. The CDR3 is CASSLPGLGGSYNEQFF. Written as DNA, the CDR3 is TGTGCCAGCAGCTTACCGGGTCTGGGTGGCTCCTACAATGAGCAGTTCTTC.

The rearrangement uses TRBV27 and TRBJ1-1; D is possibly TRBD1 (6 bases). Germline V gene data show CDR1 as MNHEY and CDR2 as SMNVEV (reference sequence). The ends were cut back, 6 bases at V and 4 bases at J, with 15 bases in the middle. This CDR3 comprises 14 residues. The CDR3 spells CASSDLQGSTEAFF. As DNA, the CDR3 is TGTGCCAGCAGCGATTTACAGGGTAGCACTGAAGCTTTCTTT.

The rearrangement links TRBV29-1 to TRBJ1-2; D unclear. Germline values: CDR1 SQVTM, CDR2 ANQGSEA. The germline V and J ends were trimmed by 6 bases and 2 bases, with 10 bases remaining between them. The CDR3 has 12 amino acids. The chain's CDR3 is CSVSDGNYGYTF. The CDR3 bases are TGCAGCGTATCCGACGGCAACTATGGCTACACCTTC. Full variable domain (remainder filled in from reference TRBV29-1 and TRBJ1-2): SAVISQKPSRDICQRGTSLTIQCQVDSQVTMMFWYRQQPGQSLTLIATANQGSEATYESGFVIDKFPISRPNLTFSTLTVSNMSPEDSSIYLCSVSDGNYGYTFGSGTRLTVV.

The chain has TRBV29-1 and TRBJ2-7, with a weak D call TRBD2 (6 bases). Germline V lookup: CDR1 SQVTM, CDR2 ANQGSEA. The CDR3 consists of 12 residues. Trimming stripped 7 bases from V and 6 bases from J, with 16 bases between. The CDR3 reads CSAGVSSGEQYF. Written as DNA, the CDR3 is TGCAGCGCGGGGGTGAGTTCCGGCGAGCAGTACTTC.

In DNA, the CDR3 is TGTGCCAGCAGCGTATACAGGGGGCCTCCTTACGAGCAGTACTTC. This encodes CASSVYRGPPYEQYF. The chain has TRBV5-6 and TRBJ2-7, with TRBD1 matching 9 bases. The CDR3 runs to 15 residues. With 4 bases clipped from V and 4 bases from J, the junction kept 9 bases outside the gene matches. Germline lookup yields CDR1 SGHDT and CDR2 YYEEEE. Variable domain in full (rest from reference TRBV5-6 and TRBJ2-7): DAGVTQSPTHLIKTRGQQVTLRCSPKSGHDTVSWYQQALGQGPQFIFQYYEEEERQRGNFPDRFSGHQFPNYSSELNVNALLLGDSALYLCASSVYRGPPYEQYFGPGTRLTVT.

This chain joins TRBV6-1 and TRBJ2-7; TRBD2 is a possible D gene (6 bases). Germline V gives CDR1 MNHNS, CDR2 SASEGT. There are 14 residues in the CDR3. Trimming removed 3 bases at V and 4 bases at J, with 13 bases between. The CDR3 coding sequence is TGTGCCAGCAGTGATTACGGGGGAGTGTACGAGCAGTACTTC. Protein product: CASSDYGGVYEQYF.

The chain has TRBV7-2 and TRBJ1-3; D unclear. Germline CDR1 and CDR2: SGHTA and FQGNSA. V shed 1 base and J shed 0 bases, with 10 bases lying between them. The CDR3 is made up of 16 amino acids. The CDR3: CASSLDVGFSGNTIYF. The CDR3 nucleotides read TGTGCCAGCAGCTTAGATGTGGGCTTCTCTGGAAACACCATATATTTT.

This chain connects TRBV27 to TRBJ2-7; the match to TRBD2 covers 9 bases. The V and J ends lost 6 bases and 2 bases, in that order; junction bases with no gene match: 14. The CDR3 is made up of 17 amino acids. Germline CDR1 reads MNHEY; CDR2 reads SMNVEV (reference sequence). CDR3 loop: CASSLLGASGTTYEQYF. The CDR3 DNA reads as TGTGCCAGCAGCTTACTCGGGGCTAGCGGGACCACCTACGAGCAGTACTTC.